Shown below are 13 T cell receptor beta chains from a single sample sequenced in a study of T cells in Graves' hyperthyroidism and ophthalmopathy. Amplified regions were TCR beta CDR3 sequences from RNA transcripts. When the TCR CDR3 underwent first-round RT-PCR, the HTBI primer set was used. TCRdb analysed the multiplex PCR reads with MiXCR anew, one entry per CDR3 protein. The profile shows about 640,000 distinct CDR3 sequences, about 20% of them singletons. Sequenced material: blood. The receptor source for this set is a young man with Graves' ophthalmopathy.

This chain connects TRBV13 to TRBJ1-1; D unresolved. The CDR3 sequence is 17 residues long. Germline lookup yields CDR1 PRHDT and CDR2 FYEKMQ (reference sequence). V was shortened by 5 bases and J by 0 bases, with 19 bases between the two germline ends. The CDR3 sequence is CASSPPRPERMNTEAFF. The CDR3 bases are TGTGCCAGCAGCCCTCCTAGGCCAGAGAGGATGAACACTGAAGCTTTCTTT.

The genes are TRBV9 and TRBJ2-3, with a weak D call TRBD2 (6 bases). The V gene lost 0 bases and the J gene lost 0 bases, with 11 bases spanning the gap. Germline V gene data show CDR1 as SGDLS and CDR2 as YYNGEE. The CDR3 runs 16 residues. In DNA form, the CDR3 reads TGTGCCAGCAGCGTAGGCGGGGCAGGAAGCACAGATACGCAGTATTTT. As protein: CASSVGGAGSTDTQYF. Full variable domain (missing parts from reference TRBV9 and TRBJ2-3): DSGVTQTPKHLITATGQRVTLRCSPRSGDLSVYWYQQSLDQGLQFLIQYYNGEERAKGNILERFSAQQFPDLHSELNLSSLELGDSALYFCASSVGGAGSTDTQYFGPGTRLTVL.

This clonotype was detected many times. The gene calls are TRBV28 and TRBJ2-7, with 8 bases aligning to TRBD2. This CDR3 comprises 17 residues. Germline CDR1 MDHEN, CDR2 SYDVKM. The trim removed 4 bases at V and 3 bases at J, leaving 14 bases unmatched. The CDR3 sequence is CASSSPGRSGRFYEQYF. The CDR3 region has the DNA TGTGCCAGCAGTTCCCCCGGGAGGAGCGGGAGATTCTACGAGCAGTACTTC.

This clonotype has more than one count but fewer than ten. The rearrangement joins TRBV20-1 to TRBJ2-7, with D hard to call. Trimming left V 3 bases short and J 7 bases short, with 10 bases between. The CDR3 contains 11 residues. Germline V lookup: CDR1 DFQATT, CDR2 SNEGSKA (reference sequence). CDR3 DNA: TGCAGTGCTAGCGAAAAGGAGGAGCAGTACTTC. It translates to CSASEKEEQYF.

This clonotype has a handful of counts. The chain joins TRBV5-1 to TRBJ1-2; possibly TRBD1 for D (5 bases). Germline assignment: CDR1 SGHRS and CDR2 YFSETQ. The CDR3 runs to 13 residues. The V end lost 2 bases, the J end lost 3 bases, and 8 bases lay between the germline ends. CDR3 sequence reads: CASSFDSDYGYTF. CDR3 sequence (DNA): TGCGCCAGCAGCTTCGACAGCGACTATGGCTACACCTTC. The full variable domain, rest sourced from reference TRBV5-1 and TRBJ1-2, is KAGVTQTPRYLIKTRGQQVTLSCSPISGHRSVSWYQQTPGQGLQFLFEYFSETQRNKGNFPGRFSGRQFSNSRSEMNVSTLELGDSALYLCASSFDSDYGYTFGSGTRLTVV.

This clonotype turned up a few times. J is TRBJ2-1 and V is TRBV7-9; D remains unclear. Looked up from germline, CDR1 is SEHNR and CDR2 is FQNEAQ (reference sequence). CDR3 size: 13 residues. The V end lost 1 base, the J end lost 6 bases, and 7 bases lay between the germline ends. CDR3 DNA: TGTGCCAGCAGCTTAGTTCCAATCAATGAGCAGTTCTTC. It is translated as CASSLVPINEQFF.

This clonotype has more than one count but fewer than ten. This chain connects TRBV25-1 to TRBJ1-1; D call uncertain. The V end was cut by 0 bases, the J end by 6 bases, with 11 bases between. Per germline, CDR1 MGHDK and CDR2 SYGVNS. This CDR3 comprises 14 residues. This CDR3 is CASSEYSGFPEAFF. CDR3 DNA: TGTGCCAGCAGTGAATATTCGGGTTTCCCTGAAGCTTTCTTT.

This clonotype was seen more than once but under ten times. J is TRBJ2-6 and V is TRBV2; D not resolved. CDR3 length: 15 residues. Germline CDR1 is SNHLY and CDR2 is FYNNEI. The ends were cut back, 1 base at V and 1 base at J, with 5 bases in the middle. Here the CDR3 DNA reads TGTGCCAGCAGTGAAGTACCGTCTGGGGCCAACGTCCTGACTTTC. Translated: CASSEVPSGANVLTF.

This clonotype occurred a few times. V is TRBV7-9 and J is TRBJ1-1, with D possibly matching TRBD1 (6 bases). This CDR3 spans 15 amino acids. Trimming pared 2 bases from V and 5 bases from J, leaving 15 bases between. Per the germline V gene, CDR1 is SEHNR and CDR2 is FQNEAQ (reference sequence). CDR3 sequence (DNA): TGTGCCAGCAGCTTAATAGGCTCGAGGGGGACTGAAGCTTTCTTT. It translates to CASSLIGSRGTEAFF. Full variable domain (rest looked up from reference TRBV7-9 and TRBJ1-1): DTGVSQNPRHKITKRGQNVTFRCDPISEHNRLYWYRQTLGQGPEFLTYFQNEAQLEKSRLLSDRFSAERPKGSFSTLEIQRTEQGDSAMYLCASSLIGSRGTEAFFGQGTRLTVV.

The chain employs TRBV20-1 and TRBJ1-6; no reliable D call. Trimming cost V 3 bases and J 6 bases, with 9 bases left between them. Per germline, CDR1 DFQATT and CDR2 SNEGSKA (reference sequence). This CDR3 region has 13 residues. This chain's CDR3 is CSASKDGNSPLHF. The DNA of the CDR3 is TGCAGTGCTAGTAAGGACGGTAATTCACCCCTCCACTTT.

The V and J genes are TRBV18 and TRBJ1-2; a possible D gene is TRBD1 (5 bases). The germline V and J ends were trimmed by 3 bases and 3 bases, with 14 bases remaining between them. Germline V gene sequence: CDR1 KGHSH, CDR2 LQKENI. The CDR3 has 15 residues. CDR3 loop: CASSPYKDSHYGYTF. The CDR3 DNA follows: TGTGCCAGCTCACCGTACAAAGACAGCCACTATGGCTACACCTTC.

Only a few counts were recorded for this clonotype. V usage is TRBV6-5 and J usage is TRBJ2-5; D is undetermined. Per germline, CDR1 MNHEY and CDR2 SVGAGI. The CDR3 covers 13 residues. V lost 2 bases to trimming and J lost 3 bases, with 7 bases between them. The CDR3 region is CASSYGTKETQYF. The CDR3 DNA reads TGTGCCAGCAGTTACGGCACAAAAGAGACCCAGTACTTC.

The DNA of the CDR3 is TGTGCCAGCAGTTTAACACAGATTCTCTACGAGCAGTACTTC. Its translation is CASSLTQILYEQYF. The chain combines TRBV28 with TRBJ2-7; no definite D call. The V and J ends lost 2 bases and 3 bases respectively, with 11 bases between them. Germline V gives CDR1 MDHEN, CDR2 SYDVKM. This CDR3 is built from 14 residues.